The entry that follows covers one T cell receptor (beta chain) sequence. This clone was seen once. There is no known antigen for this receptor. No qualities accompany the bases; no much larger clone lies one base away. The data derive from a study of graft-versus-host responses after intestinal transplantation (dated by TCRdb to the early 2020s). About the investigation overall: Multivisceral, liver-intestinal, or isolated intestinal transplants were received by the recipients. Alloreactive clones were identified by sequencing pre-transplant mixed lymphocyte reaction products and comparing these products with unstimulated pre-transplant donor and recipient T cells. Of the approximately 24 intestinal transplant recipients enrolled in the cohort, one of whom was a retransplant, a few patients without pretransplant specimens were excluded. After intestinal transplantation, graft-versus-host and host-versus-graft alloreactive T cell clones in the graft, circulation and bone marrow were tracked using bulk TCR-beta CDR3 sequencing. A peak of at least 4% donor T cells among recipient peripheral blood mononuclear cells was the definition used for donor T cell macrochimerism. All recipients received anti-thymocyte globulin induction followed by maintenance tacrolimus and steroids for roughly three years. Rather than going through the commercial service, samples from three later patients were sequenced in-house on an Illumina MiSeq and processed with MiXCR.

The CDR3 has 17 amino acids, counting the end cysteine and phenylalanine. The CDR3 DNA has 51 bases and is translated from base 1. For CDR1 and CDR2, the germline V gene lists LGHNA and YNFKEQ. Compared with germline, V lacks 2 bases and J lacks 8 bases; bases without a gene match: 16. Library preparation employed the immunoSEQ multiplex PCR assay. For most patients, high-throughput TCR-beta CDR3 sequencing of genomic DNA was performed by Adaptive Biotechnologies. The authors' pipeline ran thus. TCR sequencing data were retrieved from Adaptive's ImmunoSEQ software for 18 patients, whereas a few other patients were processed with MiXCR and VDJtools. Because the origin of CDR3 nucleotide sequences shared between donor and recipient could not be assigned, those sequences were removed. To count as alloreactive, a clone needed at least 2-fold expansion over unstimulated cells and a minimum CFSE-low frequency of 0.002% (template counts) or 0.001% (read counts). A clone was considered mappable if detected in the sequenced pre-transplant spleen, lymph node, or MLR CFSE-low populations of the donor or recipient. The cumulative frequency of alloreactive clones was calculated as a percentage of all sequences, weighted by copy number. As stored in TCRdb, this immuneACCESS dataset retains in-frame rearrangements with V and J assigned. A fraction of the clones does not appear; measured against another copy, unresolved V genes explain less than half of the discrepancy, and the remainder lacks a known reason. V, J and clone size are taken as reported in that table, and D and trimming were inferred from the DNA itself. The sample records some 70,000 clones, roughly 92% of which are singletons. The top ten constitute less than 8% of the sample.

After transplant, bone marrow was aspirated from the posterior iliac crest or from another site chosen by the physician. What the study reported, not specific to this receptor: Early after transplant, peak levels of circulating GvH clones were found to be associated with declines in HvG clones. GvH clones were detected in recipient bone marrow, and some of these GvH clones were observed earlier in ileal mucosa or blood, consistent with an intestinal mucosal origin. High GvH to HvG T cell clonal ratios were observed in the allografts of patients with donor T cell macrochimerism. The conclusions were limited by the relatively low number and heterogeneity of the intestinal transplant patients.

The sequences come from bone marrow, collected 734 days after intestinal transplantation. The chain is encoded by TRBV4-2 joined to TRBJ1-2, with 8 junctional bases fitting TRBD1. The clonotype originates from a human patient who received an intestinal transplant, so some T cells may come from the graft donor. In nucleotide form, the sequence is TGTGCCAGCAGCCAACCAGACGACAGGGGAAAACTTCTGGGCTACACCTTC. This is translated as CASSQPDDRGKLLGYTF.